The 17 T cell receptor beta chains below all came from one sample that was sequenced in a study of CD4+ T cells in melanoma. The method was immunoSEQ multiplex PCR; TCRdb's version includes in-frame clones alone and lacks a portion of them. The table lists 90,000 to 130,000 clones, around 92% of them singletons. The sequenced material came from peripheral blood. These TCRs come from a human donor with melanoma.

The gene calls are TRBV7-2 and TRBJ2-2; D remains ambiguous. Germline loops: CDR1 SGHTA, CDR2 FQGNSA. This CDR3 is built from 14 residues. Trimming stripped 2 bases from V and 6 bases from J, with 10 bases between. Here the CDR3 reads CASSLTISSGELFF. As DNA, the CDR3 is TGTGCCAGCAGCTTAACTATCTCATCCGGGGAGCTGTTTTTT.

The chain recombines TRBV4-2 with TRBJ1-2; D possibly corresponds to TRBD1 (5 bases). With 4 bases removed from V and 8 bases from J, the gap between germline ends came to 14 bases. The CDR3 length is 13 residues. Germline-derived CDR1 and CDR2 are LGHNA and YNFKEQ. The CDR3 loop reads CASSRGDTGGYTF. CDR3 DNA: TGTGCCAGCAGCCGGGGGGATACGGGAGGCTACACCTTC.

The J gene is TRBJ2-1, the V gene TRBV6-6; D is unclear. This CDR3 has 15 residues. V lost 6 bases to trimming and J lost 6 bases, with 18 bases between them. Germline CDR1 reads MNHNY; CDR2 reads SVGAGI (reference sequence). CDR3 DNA: TGTGCCAGCAGATGGGCTAGAAGGGCCATCAATGAGCAGTTCTTC. Encoded protein: CASRWARRAINEQFF.

This sequence joins TRBV7-5 and TRBJ2-5; the listed D gene, TRBD2, was not tested against the DNA. TRBV7-5 is a pseudogene segment. CDR3 length: 16 amino acids. In nucleotides, the CDR3 is TGTGTCAGAAGCTTAGTAGTCCGACTGCACCAAGAGACCCAGTACTTC. Translation gives CVRSLVVRLHQETQYF.

The rearrangement joins TRBV5-5 to TRBJ1-3; no clear D gene. There are 14 residues in the CDR3. The germline V gene has CDR1 SGHKS and CDR2 YYEKEE (reference sequence). V shed 2 bases and J shed 4 bases, with 10 bases lying between them. In nucleotides, the CDR3 is TGTGCCAGCAGCTTCGCTGCGGCCGGAAACACCATATATTTT. Protein: CASSFAAAGNTIYF.

The rearrangement joins TRBV6-5 to TRBJ2-2; a possible D gene is TRBD2 (6 bases). V was clipped by 4 bases and J by 1 base, with 13 bases between them. There are 16 residues in the CDR3. Germline V gene data show CDR1 as MNHEY and CDR2 as SVGAGI. CDR3 residues: CASSSPSGGNTGELFF. The CDR3 coding sequence is TGTGCCAGCAGTTCCCCCTCCGGGGGGAACACCGGGGAGCTGTTTTTT.

The rearrangement uses TRBV5-6 and TRBJ2-5; D is perhaps TRBD2 (6 bases). The CDR3 totals 14 residues. Trimming took 4 bases from V and 5 from J, leaving 15 bases between them. Germline-derived CDR1 and CDR2 are SGHDT and YYEEEE. CDR3 sequence: CASSGLRGGETQYF. The CDR3 DNA is TGTGCCAGCAGCGGGTTAAGGGGAGGTGAGACCCAGTACTTC. Combining the CDR3 with reference TRBV5-6 and TRBJ2-5 gives the whole variable domain DAGVTQSPTHLIKTRGQQVTLRCSPKSGHDTVSWYQQALGQGPQFIFQYYEEEERQRGNFPDRFSGHQFPNYSSELNVNALLLGDSALYLCASSGLRGGETQYFGPGTRLLVL.

The CDR3 sequence is CASIISGAPEKLFF. CDR3 DNA sequence: TGTGCCAGCATTATTTCGGGGGCGCCGGAAAAACTGTTTTTT. This chain uses TRBV2 with TRBJ1-4; D perhaps matches TRBD1 (6 bases). Germline assignment: CDR1 SNHLY and CDR2 FYNNEI. CDR3 length: 14 residues. With 7 bases removed from V and 8 bases from J, the gap between germline ends came to 17 bases.

The rearrangement links TRBV9 to TRBJ2-2; D remains unclear. Germline lookup yields CDR1 SGDLS and CDR2 YYNGEE. The germline V and J ends were trimmed by 6 bases and 6 bases, with 12 bases remaining between them. CDR3 size: 13 residues. The DNA of the CDR3 is TGTGCCAGCACCCGGCTGGAGTCCGGGGAGCTGTTTTTT. Encoded protein: CASTRLESGELFF.

In this sample, this clone turned up once. The chain recombines TRBV7-6 with TRBJ1-2; 8 bases fit TRBD1. V shed 5 bases, J shed 6 bases, and the junction held 8 bases outside the gene matches. The germline V gene has CDR1 SGHVS and CDR2 FNYEAQ. CDR3 length: 14 residues. The CDR3 loop reads CASSLADRVNGYTF. The CDR3 DNA reads TGTGCCAGCAGCCTTGCGGACAGGGTGAATGGCTACACCTTC. The full variable domain, with the rest looked up from reference TRBV7-6 and TRBJ1-2, is GAGVSQSPRYKVTKRGQDVALRCDPISGHVSLYWYRQALGQGPEFLTYFNYEAQQDKSGLPNDRFSAERPEGSISTLTIQRTEQRDSAMYRCASSLADRVNGYTFGSGTRLTVV.

The genes are TRBV29-1 and TRBJ2-3; 10 nucleotides agree with TRBD1. Trimming removed 7 bases from V and 1 base from J; junction bases left unmatched: 5. Per the germline V gene, CDR1 is SQVTM and CDR2 is ANQGSEA. The CDR3 runs 14 residues. CDR3 protein: CSADRGRRTDTQYF. CDR3 sequence (DNA): TGCAGCGCCGACAGGGGGCGCCGCACAGATACGCAGTATTTT.

The rearrangement links TRBV9 to TRBJ2-3; TRBD2 aligns across 10 bases. Germline CDR1 reads SGDLS; CDR2 reads YYNGEE. This CDR3 has 13 amino acids. V was clipped by 4 bases and J by 6 bases; unmatched bases: 2. CDR3 in amino acids: CASSPGLADTQYF. CDR3 nucleotides: TGTGCCAGCAGCCCGGGACTAGCGGATACGCAGTATTTT.

This chain connects TRBV6-5 to TRBJ2-5; D not resolved. Trimming cost V 4 bases and J 4 bases, with 10 bases left between them. From germline, CDR1 is MNHEY and CDR2 SVGAGI. The CDR3 runs 13 residues. The CDR3 sequence: CASSSPAVETQYF. In DNA form, the CDR3 reads TGTGCCAGCAGTTCCCCGGCGGTAGAGACCCAGTACTTC.

The chain has TRBV4-1 and TRBJ2-1; D ambiguous. Trimming stripped 4 bases from V and 7 bases from J, with 14 bases between. The CDR3 contains 14 residues. Germline V gives CDR1 MGHRA, CDR2 YSYEKL. In nucleotides, the CDR3 is TGCGCCAGCAGCCCTCGGCCCCTCGGAAATGAGCAGTTCTTC. Amino acids: CASSPRPLGNEQFF.

The chain links TRBV5-6 to TRBJ1-3, with 9 nucleotides matching TRBD1. The V gene's germline CDR1 is SGHDT and CDR2 YYEEEE. This CDR3 contains 16 residues. The trim removed 3 bases at V and 3 bases at J, leaving 7 bases unmatched. The CDR3 spells CASSSTGGGFGNTIYF. CDR3 bases: TGTGCCAGCAGCTCGACAGGGGGAGGCTTTGGAAACACCATATATTTT.

For this clone: One end of the junction varies from germline; a read error may be responsible. This chain joins TRBV29-1 and TRBJ2-3, with 7 positions matching TRBD2. The CDR3 extends over 13 amino acids. From germline, CDR1 is SQVTM and CDR2 ANQGSEA. This CDR3 reads CGGGPPDTDTQYF. The CDR3 DNA is TGTGGGGGGGGACCCCCGGACACAGATACGCAGTATTTT.

CDR3 nucleotides: TGTGCCAGCACCCCCCCGGGACGACAAGAGACCCAGTACTTC. Translated, it gives CASTPPGRQETQYF. The rearrangement joins TRBV6-5 to TRBJ2-5; D is perhaps TRBD1 or TRBD2 (5 bases each). Germline V lookup: CDR1 MNHEY, CDR2 SVGAGI. The CDR3 is 14 amino acids. V lost 7 bases to trimming and J lost 2 bases, with 14 bases between them.